This T cell receptor beta chain appears in the sequencing data of a study of CD8 T cells in Susac syndrome. After extraction with the RNeasy kit, roughly 0.5 to 1 ug of the RNA was reverse transcribed using random hexamers. One entry per CDR3 protein results from TCRdb running MiXCR on the immunoSEQ multiplex PCR reads. The table shows some 260,000 distinct CDR3 sequences, with approximately 92% occurring only once. TCR beta sequencing covered blood CD8+ and CD4+ T cells. Negative isolation was used for CD8+ and CD4+ T cells, and FACS enrichment was applied to TEMRA cells. Study-wide points: The authors acknowledged that the study's TCR sequencing and HLA analysis involved relatively few individuals.

This clonotype appeared a few times. The antigen is undetermined. CDR1 is KGHSH, CDR2 LQKENI, per germline. V was shortened by 6 bases and J by 4 bases, with 18 bases between the two germline ends. CDR3 length: 15 residues. The V call is TRBV18, the J call TRBJ1-1; D not certain. This receptor was taken from a human donor with multiple sclerosis. Material for sequencing was CD4+ T cells from PBMCs. The CDR3 reads CASSLPRGGVTEAFF. The CDR3 nucleotides read TGTGCCAGCTCCCTTCCTCGTGGTGGGGTCACTGAAGCTTTCTTT. Full variable domain (rest looked up from reference TRBV18 and TRBJ1-1): NAGVMQNPRHLVRRRGQEARLRCSPMKGHSHVYWYRQLPEEGLKFMVYLQKENIIDESGMPKERFSAEFPKEGPSILRIQQVVRGDSAAYFCASSLPRGGVTEAFFGQGTRLTVV.